This T cell receptor beta chain is drawn from a study of post-analysis software for immune sequencing data (dated by TCRdb to between 2014 and 2017). For the wider study: Disease courses on record covered relapsing-remitting, secondary progressive and progressive-relapsing multiple sclerosis, though some patients had no subtype annotation. The patient repertoires were compared against some twelve previously published healthy control repertoires obtained from donors aged 6 to 25 years. A subset of samples was prepared in parallel using single-end sample barcoding, then pooled and co-amplified after Illumina adapter ligation.

General conclusions and limits of the study: When samples were clustered directly using the F measure, samples prepared in the same batch co-clustered strongly, which prompted a batch-effect correction. Compared with controls, multiple sclerosis patients had significantly lower normalized Chao1 diversity, a finding suggesting substantial peripheral T-cell clonal expansion. The control group was slightly older than the multiple sclerosis patient group. Roughly 5 TRBV segments, including TRBV5-6, TRBV5-1 and TRBV20-1, were significantly more frequent in patients than controls.

TCR beta repertoires were profiled from peripheral blood of approximately 13 young patients with multiple sclerosis to demonstrate the VDJtools post-analysis software. The multiple sclerosis patients were children and adolescents ranging in age from about 6 to 17 years. This clonotype was counted a few times. The specificity of this receptor is unknown. Per-base qualities were not stored, and no clone one base away is much larger. The CDR3 holds 13 amino acids from the cysteine to the phenylalanine. CDR3 DNA is the only sequence kept; it has 39 bases, read in frame from the first base. V loses 0 bases of germline sequence and J loses 4 bases, and the interval between the two ends is 7 bases. CDR1 and CDR2 are drawn from the germline V gene: SGDLS, YYNGEE. Receptors were amplified or captured by PCR. The instrument was an Illumina HiSeq 2500. To reduce PCR and sequencing biases, unique molecular identifiers were incorporated into the TCR beta cDNA libraries. Per 1 to 10 million input T cells, approximately 500,000 cDNA molecules were obtained, such that each molecule approximated one T cell. The patient libraries were prepared and sequenced using the same protocol as the earlier healthy control dataset. Samples belonging to the same batch were prepared together, multiplexed and sequenced on a shared HiSeq lane. Regarding the original processing steps: Raw barcoded reads were processed with MIGEC, discarding single-read molecular identifier groups before consensus assembly and CDR3 extraction. Clonotype tables were post-analysed with VDJtools, and diversity was normalized by down-sampling all datasets to the smallest sample size. To correct batch-related cross-sample contamination, repertoire overlap clustering matched CDR3 amino acid sequences but not nucleotide sequences. TCRdb's own reprocessing of the public reads used fastp at Q25 and MiXCR and kept productive beta chains. Every CDR3 protein is listed once, alongside the most common genes and DNA of its rows. It is TCRdb's table, rather than the study itself, that gives the V and J calls and clone size. The sample table lists roughly 800,000 distinct CDR3 sequences, roughly 29% of them with a count of one. The ten largest clones capture 0.5% to 0.6% of the sample.

The sequenced sample was blood. The sequence was collected from a girl aged 5 to 17 with multiple sclerosis. The V and J segments used are TRBV9 and TRBJ1-1; the D segment cannot be called with confidence. The DNA sequence is as follows: TGTGCCAGCAGCGTAGCGATCGGCACTGAAGCTTTCTTT. Its protein reads: CASSVAIGTEAFF.